This T cell receptor beta chain came from a study of CD8 T cells in Susac syndrome. This clonotype was detected only once. When the RNA was reverse transcribed, random hexamers were used with an input of about 0.45 to 1 ug. Amplification of TCR beta CDR3 by immunoSEQ multiplex PCR spanned 54 Vbeta and 13 Jbeta. Via MiXCR, TCRdb re-called the immunoSEQ multiplex PCR reads, giving one row per CDR3 protein. The sample has about 430,000 distinct CDR3 sequences, 75% to 90% seen once. CD8+ and CD4+ blood T cells underwent TCR beta sequencing. Negative magnetic isolation gave CD8+ and CD4+ cells; FACS enriched CD8+ TEMRA. The CDR3 covers 17 residues. The germline V gene encodes CDR1 MGHRA and CDR2 YSYEKL. The junction had 5 bases not matched to a gene; V was cut back by 0 bases and J by 4 bases.

The receptor was isolated from a human donor with multiple sclerosis. Sample: CD8+ T cells from PBMCs. The V gene is TRBV4-1, the J gene TRBJ2-3; 12 bases match TRBD2. The CDR3 here is CASSQESSGGGADTQYF. For the CDR3, the DNA is TGCGCCAGCAGCCAAGAATCTAGCGGGGGGGGTGCAGATACGCAGTATTTT.